Listed below are T cell receptor beta chains from one sample, sequenced in a study of monozygotic twins with inflammatory bowel disease. TCRdb reprocessed the 5' RACE reads; each CDR3 protein has one entry and no DNA is given. The table lists 300,000 to 450,000 distinct CDR3 sequences. The specimen was blood. The source of these receptors is a human donor with ulcerative colitis or Crohn's disease, or a healthy co-twin of an affected twin (not recorded which). CDR3s include the opening cysteine and the closing phenylalanine or tryptophan.

j_gene | v_gene | CDR3aa
TRBJ2-7 | TRBV6-5 | CASSYRGGLSYEQYF
TRBJ2-2 | TRBV28 | CASSPQGRRTGELFF
TRBJ2-2 | TRBV28 | CAPSGARTGELFF
TRBJ1-1 | TRBV7-2 | CASSLAGGSPYEAFF
TRBJ1-2 | TRBV19 | CASTWTANWGYGYTF
TRBJ2-1 | TRBV7-9 | CASSAPGQGVDEQFF
TRBJ2-1 | TRBV6-2/TRBV6-3 | CASSKTGGTHNEQFF
TRBJ1-1 | TRBV12-3/TRBV12-4 | CASSSPSGKKAFF
TRBJ2-7 | TRBV9 | CASSWGQGSYEQYF
TRBJ2-7 | TRBV18 | CASSPPWGTSQDEQYF
TRBJ1-5 | TRBV29-1 | CSVRLQGAIQPQHF
TRBJ1-6 | TRBV4-3 | CASSIPGVSSPLHF
TRBJ2-7 | TRBV4-3 | CASSQDPGGYEQYF
TRBJ2-3 | TRBV9 | CASSGGLSNTDTQYF
TRBJ2-3 | TRBV6-1 | CASTGTSGGFSTDTQYF
TRBJ2-7 | TRBV10-3 | CAISEFQVKLAYEQYF
TRBJ1-1 | TRBV10-3 | CAISEGYKAFF
TRBJ1-1 | TRBV19 | CASSGQNTEAFF
TRBJ1-1 | TRBV20-1 | CSARGRGRPEAFF
TRBJ2-7 | TRBV20-1 | CSARFKPGLAGGQVSEQYF
TRBJ2-3 | TRBV7-9 | CASRKLGGDTQYF
TRBJ2-7 | TRBV4-3 | CASSQELGTGGSYEQYF
TRBJ2-7 | TRBV2 | CATSPRRGDYEQYF
TRBJ2-6 | TRBV6-1 | CASSDWIGQGAPGANVLTF
TRBJ1-2 | TRBV20-1 | CSANDRANYGYTF
TRBJ2-6 | TRBV9 | CASSVEGSGANVLTF
TRBJ2-3 | TRBV29-1 | CSVENRAKDTQYF
TRBJ1-6 | TRBV25-1 | CASSEYTGLNSPLHF
TRBJ1-3 | TRBV10-3 | CAISDPGQGSGNTIYF
TRBJ1-1 | TRBV20-1 | CSLESHGKITEAFF
TRBJ2-2 | TRBV7-2 | CASSFRAGELFF
TRBJ1-5 | TRBV7-9 | CASSPVNSNQPQHF
TRBJ1-5 | TRBV4-1 | CASSQVISGNQPQHF
TRBJ2-3 | TRBV5-1 | CATHEDRSTDTQYF
TRBJ2-1 | TRBV6-5 | CASSYLGGGEHTYNEQFF
TRBJ2-4 | TRBV11-2 | CASSFNLAKNIQYF